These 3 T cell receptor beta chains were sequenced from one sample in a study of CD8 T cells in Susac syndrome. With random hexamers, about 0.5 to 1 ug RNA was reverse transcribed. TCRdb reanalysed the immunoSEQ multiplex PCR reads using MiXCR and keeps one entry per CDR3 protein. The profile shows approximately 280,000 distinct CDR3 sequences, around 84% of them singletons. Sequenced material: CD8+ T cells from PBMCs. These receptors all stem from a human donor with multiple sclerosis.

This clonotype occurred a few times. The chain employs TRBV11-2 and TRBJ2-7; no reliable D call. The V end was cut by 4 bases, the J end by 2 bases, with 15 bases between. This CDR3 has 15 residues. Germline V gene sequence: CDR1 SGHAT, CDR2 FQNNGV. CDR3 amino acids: CASSSTVDTAYEQYF. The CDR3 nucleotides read TGTGCCAGCAGCTCCACCGTCGACACCGCCTACGAGCAGTACTTC.

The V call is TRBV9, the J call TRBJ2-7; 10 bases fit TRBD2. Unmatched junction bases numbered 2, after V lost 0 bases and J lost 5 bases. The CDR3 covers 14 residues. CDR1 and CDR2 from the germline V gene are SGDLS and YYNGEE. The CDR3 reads CASSVEGLANEQYF. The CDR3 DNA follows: TGTGCCAGCAGCGTAGAGGGACTAGCGAACGAGCAGTACTTC.

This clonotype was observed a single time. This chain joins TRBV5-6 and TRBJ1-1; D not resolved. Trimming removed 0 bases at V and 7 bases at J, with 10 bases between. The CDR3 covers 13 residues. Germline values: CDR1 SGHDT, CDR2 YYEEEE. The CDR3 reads CASSLVAAYEAFF. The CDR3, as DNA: TGTGCCAGCAGCTTGGTGGCGGCGTATGAAGCTTTCTTT. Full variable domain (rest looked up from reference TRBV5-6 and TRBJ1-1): DAGVTQSPTHLIKTRGQQVTLRCSPKSGHDTVSWYQQALGQGPQFIFQYYEEEERQRGNFPDRFSGHQFPNYSSELNVNALLLGDSALYLCASSLVAAYEAFFGQGTRLTVV.